Shown below are 2 T cell receptor beta chains from a single sample sequenced in a study of blood T cell repertoires in COVID-19. Clones were read by immunoSEQ multiplex PCR, and TCRdb kept only the in-frame ones, dropping some. The table lists 250,000 to 300,000 clones, about nine tenths of them singletons, with 2% to 2.5% in the top ten. Input material: peripheral blood. The receptor source for this set is a woman aged 45 to 65 who had recovered from COVID-19.

V gene TRBV4-2 combines with J gene TRBJ2-2, with a weak D call TRBD2 (6 bases). The CDR3 sequence is 13 residues long. V was cut by 11 bases and J by 4 bases, with 14 bases left in between. The germline CDR1 and CDR2 sequences are LGHNA and YNFKEQ. CDR3 amino acids: CAGGYSRTGELFF. The CDR3 DNA is TGTGCCGGAGGGTACAGCCGCACCGGGGAGCTGTTTTTT.

This chain connects TRBV20-1 to TRBJ1-6; D remains ambiguous. Deletions cut 3 bases from V and 4 bases from J, with 10 bases between. The germline V gene has CDR1 DFQATT and CDR2 SNEGSKA (reference sequence). The CDR3 contains 14 residues. The DNA for the CDR3 is TGCAGTGCTAGTGAGGGAGTTTATAATTCACCCCTCCACTTT. It specifies CSASEGVYNSPLHF.